A single sample gave rise to the 25 T cell receptor beta chains below, sequenced in a study of spatial heterogeneity in lung cancer. TCRdb redid the calling of the 5' RACE reads with MiXCR, one entry per CDR3 protein. This table has 13,000 to 15,000 distinct CDR3 sequences, approximately 4.5% appearing once. The time point: sample taken at primary tumor resection. The antigens of these receptors remain unknown. Study-level findings and limits: Tracking of tumor mutation counts was seen in expanded intratumoral alpha and beta TCR counts.

The sequences come from lung tumor tissue, collected at surgery. Source of these receptors: a female donor with early-stage non-small cell lung cancer.

This clonotype is medium-sized within its sample. This beta chain is a stray read from a library made for alpha chains; its abundance is not meaningful. The genes are TRBV7-9 and TRBJ2-1; TRBD1 might be the D (6 bases). Per germline, CDR1 SEHNR and CDR2 FQNEAQ (reference sequence). The CDR3 extends over 16 amino acids. V was pared by 4 bases and J by 7 bases, with 20 bases between. CDR3 sequence: CASSSGAPRAENEQFF. CDR3 nucleotides: TGTGCCAGCAGCTCAGGGGCTCCGCGGGCGGAGAATGAGCAGTTCTTC.

This clonotype appeared many times. Little can be read into the size of this beta chain, an off-target read in a library designed for alpha chains. V gene TRBV6-1 combines with J gene TRBJ1-4, with a tentative D call TRBD1 (6 bases). Germline V CDR1 and CDR2: MNHNS, SASEGT. The CDR3 has 18 residues. V lost 5 bases, J lost 3 bases, and 22 bases lay in between. CDR3 amino acids: CASSPQGVGGGPNEKLFF. The CDR3 DNA is TGTGCCAGCAGTCCACAGGGAGTGGGCGGAGGACCTAATGAAAAACTGTTTTTT.

In its sample, this clonotype was seen many times. The library was prepared for alpha chains; this beta chain is a stray read, so its frequency means little. The chain combines TRBV3-1 with TRBJ2-5, with D unresolved. V gave up 2 bases and J gave up 7 bases, with 17 bases separating them. The germline V gene has CDR1 LGHDT and CDR2 YNNKEL (reference sequence). This CDR3 spans 15 amino acids. This CDR3 is CASSQLLDARSTQYF. The CDR3 nucleotides read TGTGCCAGCAGCCAACTACTGGACGCCCGCTCGACCCAGTACTTC.

About this clonotype: This beta chain is an unintended read in a library built for alpha chains; its size means little. DNA for the CDR3: TGTGCCACCAGTGATGCGAACCGGGACAACCTGTACAATGAGCAGTTCTTC. This gives the protein CATSDANRDNLYNEQFF. The V and J genes are TRBV24-1 and TRBJ2-1; perhaps TRBD1 as D (6 bases). Germline V gene sequence: CDR1 KGHDR, CDR2 SFDVKD. This CDR3 contains 17 residues. Trimming shortened V by 3 bases and J by 4 bases, and 18 bases separated the two germline ends.

This clonotype was detected ten times or more. With the library built for alpha chains, this beta chain is off target and its frequency is not meaningful. The chain combines TRBV5-1 with TRBJ2-5; D is unresolved. This CDR3 comprises 12 residues. Between the trimmed V and J ends, which lost 1 base and 5 bases, there was a span of 6 bases. The germline gives CDR1 SGHRS, CDR2 YFSETQ. CDR3 loop: CASSLNRETQYF. The CDR3 region has the DNA TGCGCCAGCAGCTTGAACCGTGAGACCCAGTACTTC.

As for this clonotype: A library made for alpha chains picked up this beta chain off target, so its size means little. This chain connects TRBV12-3 or TRBV12-4 to TRBJ2-5; a possible D gene is TRBD2 (5 bases). Trimming took off 6 bases at V and 0 bases at J, with 14 bases between the two ends. The CDR3 has 15 amino acids. Here the CDR3 reads CASRRAARYQETQYF. The CDR3 coding sequence is TGTGCCAGCAGGAGGGCCGCCCGGTACCAAGAGACCCAGTACTTC.

At least ten counts were recorded for this clonotype. The library was designed around alpha chains, so this beta chain is a stray read whose abundance carries little weight. The chain recombines TRBV5-1 with TRBJ2-1; maybe TRBD2 (6 bases). The V and J ends lost 0 bases and 5 bases respectively, with 12 bases between them. The V gene's germline CDR1 is SGHRS and CDR2 YFSETQ. CDR3 length equals 15 residues. As DNA, the CDR3 is TGCGCCAGCAGCTTGGGCGGGGCCGGCCACAATGAGCAGTTCTTC. Protein product: CASSLGGAGHNEQFF.

This clonotype was picked up many times. Little can be read into the size of this beta chain, an off-target read in a library designed for alpha chains. The chain couples TRBV29-1 to TRBJ1-3; no reliable D call. Trimming removed 4 bases from V and 6 bases from J, with 7 bases in between. CDR3 length: 11 residues. Germline V gene data show CDR1 as SQVTM and CDR2 as ANQGSEA. CDR3 sequence reads: CSVGEENTIYF. CDR3 coding DNA: TGCAGCGTTGGCGAGGAAAACACCATATATTTT.

In this sample, this clonotype turned up many times. Because the library targeted alpha chains, this beta chain is an off-target read whose size means little. V usage is TRBV28 and J usage is TRBJ2-2; D assignment may be TRBD1 or TRBD2 (5 bases each). The V gene lost 6 bases and the J gene lost 3 bases, with 5 bases spanning the gap. Germline CDR1 and CDR2: MDHEN and SYDVKM. This CDR3 contains 12 residues. The CDR3 here is CASRGDTGELFF. The CDR3 DNA follows: TGTGCCAGCAGGGGGGACACCGGGGAGCTGTTTTTT.

This clonotype was recorded at least ten times. This beta chain is a stray sequence in a library constructed for alpha chains; its clone size is not meaningful. V is TRBV5-1 and J is TRBJ2-1; a possible D gene is TRBD1 (6 bases). V was cut by 7 bases and J by 7 bases, with 12 bases left in between. The germline gives CDR1 SGHRS, CDR2 YFSETQ. The CDR3 consists of 12 residues. CDR3 coding DNA: TGCGCCAGCGGGGGCGGCGGGAATGAGCAGTTCTTC. This translates into CASGGGGNEQFF.

This clonotype was counted ten times or more. Little can be read into the size of this beta chain, an off-target read in a library designed for alpha chains. V usage is TRBV19 and J usage is TRBJ2-4; D gene uncertain. CDR3 size: 19 residues. Trimming took off 3 bases at V and 0 bases at J, with 21 bases between the two ends. CDR1 and CDR2 from the germline V gene are LNHDA and SQIVND (reference sequence). This CDR3 is CASSIILTNPGLAKNIQYF. CDR3 nucleotide sequence: TGTGCCAGTAGTATCATCTTGACGAATCCAGGCCTAGCCAAAAACATTCAGTACTTC.

This clonotype was counted many times. Because this beta chain is a stray read in a library intended to capture alpha chains, its abundance should not be given much weight. This chain uses TRBV18 with TRBJ1-1; D not certain. The germline CDR1 and CDR2 sequences are KGHSH and LQKENI. The CDR3 sequence is 16 residues long. Trimming took off 6 bases at V and 1 base at J, with 18 bases between the two ends. This chain's CDR3 is CASSILKRAENTEAFF. In nucleotides, the CDR3 is TGTGCCAGCTCCATCCTCAAAAGGGCGGAGAACACTGAAGCTTTCTTT.

Relative to its sample, this clonotype is medium-sized. This beta chain is off target for a library built for alpha chains, so its abundance means little. CDR3: CASSLTGGRTEAFF. The DNA of the CDR3 is TGTGCCAGCAGCTTAACGGGCGGACGTACTGAAGCTTTCTTT. The chain employs TRBV7-2 and TRBJ1-1, with no clear D. Between the trimmed V and J ends, which lost 2 bases and 5 bases, there was a span of 12 bases. The CDR3 spans 14 residues. Germline V lookup: CDR1 SGHTA, CDR2 FQGNSA.

This clonotype occurred many times. Because this beta chain is a stray read in a library intended to capture alpha chains, its abundance should not be given much weight. The chain is built from TRBV5-5 and TRBJ2-1, with 10 bases fitting TRBD2. This CDR3 is 15 amino acids long. J lost 15 bases, V lost 0 bases, and 12 bases had no gene match. CDR1 and CDR2 (germline): SGHKS, YYEKEE (reference sequence). The CDR3 reads CASSLASGGSHRPFF. For the CDR3, the DNA is TGTGCCAGCAGCTTGGCTAGCGGGGGATCCCACCGTCCGTTCTTC.

To note about this clonotype: A much larger clone lies a single base off, so this may be a read error. Since it is a stray read in a library aimed at alpha chains, this beta chain has a size that is not meaningful. The rearrangement links TRBV24-1 to TRBJ1-1; D ambiguous. CDR1 is KGHDR, CDR2 SFDVKD, per germline. CDR3 length equals 13 residues. The CDR3 coding sequence is TGTGTCACCAGTGGCAGATTGAACACTGAAGCTTTCTTT. Translation gives CVTSGRLNTEAFF.

Relative to its sample, this clonotype is medium-sized. This beta chain represents an off-target read in a library built for alpha chains; its size is of limited meaning. This sequence joins TRBV3-1 and TRBJ2-2, with 10 bases aligning to TRBD2. CDR3 size: 14 residues. Looked up from germline, CDR1 is LGHDT and CDR2 is YNNKEL (reference sequence). Germline trimming cut 5 bases from V and 7 bases from J; bases unmatched to any gene: 4. The CDR3 sequence: CASSSLAGDGELFF. CDR3 sequence (DNA): TGTGCCAGCAGCAGTCTAGCGGGGGACGGGGAGCTGTTTTTT. The whole variable domain, remainder taken from reference TRBV3-1 and TRBJ2-2, is DTAVSQTPKYLVTQMGNDKSIKCEQNLGHDTMYWYKQDSKKFLKIMFSYNNKELIINETVPNRFSPKSPDKAHLNLHINSLELGDSAVYFCASSSLAGDGELFFGEGSRLTVL.

This clonotype was seen many times. This beta chain slipped into a library made for alpha chains as a stray read, so its size is not meaningful. The V gene is TRBV6-5, the J gene TRBJ2-7; D is uncertain. Per germline, CDR1 MNHEY and CDR2 SVGAGI. V lost 0 bases to trimming and J lost 0 bases, with 6 bases between them. CDR3 length equals 14 residues. CDR3 sequence (DNA): TGTGCCAGCAGTTACTCTAGGCACTCCTACGAGCAGTACTTC. Translation gives CASSYSRHSYEQYF.

This clonotype has ten or more counts. This beta chain is an off-target read within a library intended for alpha chains, so its frequency means little. The gene calls are TRBV20-1 and TRBJ2-7; 16 positions match TRBD2. Germline CDR1 reads DFQATT; CDR2 reads SNEGSKA (reference sequence). This CDR3 comprises 15 residues. The V gene end was trimmed by 7 bases and the J gene end by 1 base; junction bases not matched to a gene: 4. The DNA for the CDR3 is TGCAGTGGAGGGACTAGCGGGGGGGCGTCCTACGAGCAGTACTTC. This translates into CSGGTSGGASYEQYF.

Turning to this clonotype: This beta chain represents an off-target read in a library built for alpha chains; its size is of limited meaning. The chain recombines TRBV7-9 with TRBJ2-3; D may match TRBD1 or TRBD2 (6 bases each). Trimming removed 3 bases from V and 0 bases from J, with 10 bases in between. Germline CDR1 reads SEHNR; CDR2 reads FQNEAQ (reference sequence). The CDR3 extends over 15 amino acids. The CDR3 DNA reads as TGTGCCAGCAGCTTGGAGGGGGGCAGCACAGATACGCAGTATTTT. Translating it yields CASSLEGGSTDTQYF.

Within the sample, this clonotype is medium-sized. Since it is a stray read in a library aimed at alpha chains, this beta chain has a size that is not meaningful. This sequence joins TRBV4-3 and TRBJ1-2, with 9 bases that match TRBD1. With 0 bases clipped from V and 8 bases from J, the junction kept 16 bases outside the gene matches. This CDR3 has 18 amino acids. CDR1 LGHNA and CDR2 YSLEER come from the germline V gene. The CDR3 DNA is TGCGCCAGCAGCCAAGAATTTCAGGGACAGGGAATTTTATCGGGCTACACCTTC. Translating it yields CASSQEFQGQGILSGYTF.

This clonotype came up many times. The library was designed around alpha chains, so this beta chain is a stray read whose abundance carries little weight. The CDR3 is CASRQSGGLNQPQHF. The CDR3 coding sequence is TGTGCCAGCAGACAAAGCGGGGGGCTAAATCAGCCCCAGCATTTT. The rearrangement uses TRBV5-6 and TRBJ1-5; perhaps TRBD1 as D (6 bases). The CDR3 consists of 15 residues. Germline-derived CDR1 and CDR2 are SGHDT and YYEEEE. Trimming stripped 5 bases from V and 4 bases from J, with 16 bases between.

This clonotype was detected ten times or more. As an off-target read in a library built for alpha chains, this beta chain has a frequency of little significance. The chain links TRBV10-2 to TRBJ1-6; D not resolved. Deletions cut 8 bases from V and 0 bases from J, with 11 bases between. CDR1 and CDR2 from the germline V gene are WSHSY and SAAADI. The CDR3 extends over 15 amino acids. The CDR3 here is CASRPESSYNSPLHF. DNA of the CDR3: TGCGCCAGCCGACCCGAGAGCTCCTATAATTCACCCCTCCACTTT.

This clonotype was recorded many times. Because this beta chain is a stray read in a library intended to capture alpha chains, its abundance should not be given much weight. The rearrangement links TRBV20-1 to TRBJ2-4; D may be TRBD2 (7 bases). The CDR3 runs to 15 residues. Per germline, CDR1 DFQATT and CDR2 SNEGSKA (reference sequence). Trimming stripped 0 bases from V and 6 bases from J, with 15 bases between. CDR3 protein: CSARDRGGDVNIQYF. Here the CDR3 DNA reads TGCAGTGCTAGAGATCGCGGGGGCGACGTAAACATTCAGTACTTC.

In this sample, this clonotype turned up many times. This beta chain slipped into a library made for alpha chains as a stray read, so its size is not meaningful. V gene TRBV10-3 combines with J gene TRBJ2-1; 13 bases line up with TRBD2. The CDR3 runs to 17 residues. Losses at the gene ends were 5 bases for V and 6 bases for J; bases not matched to a gene: 10. CDR1 is ENHRY and CDR2 is SYGVKD in the germline V gene. The chain's CDR3 is CAISPGLAGKSLNEQFF. The CDR3 DNA is TGTGCCATCAGTCCGGGACTAGCGGGAAAAAGCCTCAATGAGCAGTTCTTC.

This clonotype appeared many times. This beta chain came through as a stray read in a library set up for alpha chains, and its size says little. The chain recombines TRBV6-2 or TRBV6-3 with TRBJ2-3, with D unresolved. V was cut by 2 bases and J by 10 bases, with 10 bases left in between. CDR3 length equals 12 residues. Germline assignment: CDR1 MNHEY and CDR2 SVGEGT. As DNA, the CDR3 is TGTGCCAGCAGTTACGAAGCAGCATCGCAGTATTTT. Translating gives CASSYEAASQYF.